This entry features one T cell receptor beta chain sequence. The antigen is undetermined. This PCR relied on a set of 60 Vbeta primers and 13 Jbeta primers. Assay: immunoSEQ multiplex PCR; the TCRdb copy retains only in-frame clones and omits some. The sample table includes more than 95,000 clones. The data derive from a study of cytomegalovirus exposure and HLA in healthy donors. Study findings and constraints: Donors belonging to an Asian-associated ancestry cluster reportedly showed fewer N-insertions in productive TCRs than the 666-donor mean, according to what a later analysis found. In a later analysis, CMV-associated beta chains were mostly HLA-associated, it appeared. Presence/absence analysis assumed near-uniform sequencing depth across donors. The study put 150 to 200 TCR beta chains on its list as cytomegalovirus-associated.

Trimming removed 3 bases from V and 4 bases from J, with 6 bases in between. CDR1 is LNHDA, CDR2 SQIVND, per germline (reference sequence). The CDR3 contains 13 residues. This receptor was obtained from a man between 18 and 35 years old in good health and CMV-seronegative. The genes are TRBV19 and TRBJ1-4; D is unresolved. Sequencing was performed on PBMCs. The CDR3 sequence is CASSMSVNEKLFF. The CDR3 coding sequence is TGTGCCAGTAGTATGTCCGTTAATGAAAAACTGTTTTTT.